This T cell receptor (beta chain) was recovered during a study of CD8+ T cells in alopecia areata. Study summary: It was oral tofacitinib, at 5 to 10 mg twice daily, that treated patients received. General study results and limits: Shared TCR sequences were less clear between patients than in mice, possibly partly from HLA diversity. Higher clonality than in normal scalp was seen in lesional scalp, especially alopecia totalis/universalis.

Stated treatment: oral pan-JAK inhibitor, 5-10 mg twice daily. As regards this clone: As yet, its antigen is unknown.

In germline, CDR1 is GTSNPN, CDR2 SVGIG (reference sequence). V was clipped by 4 bases and J by 0 bases, with 12 bases between them. The CDR3 has 14 residues. Extracted RNA was reverse transcribed, and the resulting cDNA served as sequencing template. Sequencing was performed with immunoSEQ multiplex PCR; in TCRdb, only in-frame clones are kept and a portion is missing. In the table there are 180,000 or so clones, 58% of which are singletons. The chain recombines TRBV30 with TRBJ1-2, with a weak D call TRBD1 (5 bases). Sequencing was performed on CD4+ T cells sorted from blood, taken at week 24, from a patient treated with tofacitinib. The receptor was derived from a human donor with alopecia areata. Here the CDR3 DNA reads TGTGCCTGGACTCCGGGACTCCCTAACTATGGCTACACCTTC. It translates to CAWTPGLPNYGYTF.